What follows describes a single TCR beta chain. This entry belongs to a study of blood T cells in healthy people across ages. This CDR3 spans 14 amino acids. Alongside a J-beta primer mix, a sample-barcoded 5' primer served in a second PCR lasting about 7 to 11 cycles. Each cDNA was tagged by a template-switch adaptor containing 12 random nucleotides. MiXCR, applied by TCRdb to the 5' RACE reads, yields one record per CDR3 protein. This table has roughly 640,000 distinct CDR3 sequences, approximately 30% appearing once. The TCR was taken from a woman of 80 years or more in good health. This rearrangement joins TRBV12-3 or TRBV12-4 to TRBJ1-2; 8 bases line up with TRBD1. The sequencing input was blood. CDR3 sequence reads: CTGSSTGVIYGYTF. For the CDR3, the DNA is TGTACCGGCAGTTCGACAGGGGTTATCTATGGCTACACCTTC.